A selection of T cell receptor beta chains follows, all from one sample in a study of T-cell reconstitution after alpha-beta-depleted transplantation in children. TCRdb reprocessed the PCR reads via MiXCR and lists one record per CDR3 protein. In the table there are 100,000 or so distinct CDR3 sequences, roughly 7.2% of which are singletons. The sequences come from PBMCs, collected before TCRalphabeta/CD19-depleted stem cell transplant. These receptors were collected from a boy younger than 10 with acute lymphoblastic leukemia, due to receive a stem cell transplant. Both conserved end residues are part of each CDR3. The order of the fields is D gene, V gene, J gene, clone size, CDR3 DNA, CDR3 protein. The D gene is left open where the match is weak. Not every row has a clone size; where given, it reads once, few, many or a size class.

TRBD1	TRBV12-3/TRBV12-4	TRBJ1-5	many	TGTGCCAGCAGTTCACCGGGACAGGCAAGAACCCAGCATTTT	CASSSPGQARTQHF
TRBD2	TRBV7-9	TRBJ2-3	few	TGTGCCAGCAGCCCTCGCGGGGGGGCCACAGATACGCAGTATTTT	CASSPRGGATDTQYF
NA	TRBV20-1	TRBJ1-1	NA	TGCAGTGCTAGAGACCCCAGGGTAGGGAACACTGAAGCTTTCTTT	CSARDPRVGNTEAFF
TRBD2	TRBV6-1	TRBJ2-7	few	TGTGCCAGCAGTAAACTGTCCATGACTAGCGGGGCCTACGAGCAGTACTTC	CASSKLSMTSGAYEQYF
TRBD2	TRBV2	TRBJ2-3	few	TGTGCCAGCAGTGAACAGCGGGGGCCCACAGATACGCAGTATTTT	CASSEQRGPTDTQYF
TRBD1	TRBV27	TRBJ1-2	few	TGTGCCGAACTCAGGGGGCCGGCGAAATCTAACTATGGCTACACCTTC	CAELRGPAKSNYGYTF
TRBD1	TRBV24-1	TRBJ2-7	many	TGTGCCACCAGTGATATCCGAGGACAGGCCTACGAGCAGTACTTC	CATSDIRGQAYEQYF
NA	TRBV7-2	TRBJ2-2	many	TGTGCCAGCAGTCGGGACGTGAACACCGGGGAGCTGTTTTTT	CASSRDVNTGELFF
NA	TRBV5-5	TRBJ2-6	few	TGTGCCAGCAGCTTCGGGACAATTTCCTCTGGGGCCAACGTCCTGACTTTC	CASSFGTISSGANVLTF
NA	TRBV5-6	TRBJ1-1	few	TGTGCCAGCAGCTTGGGAAGTATCTGGGGGGGCAACACTGAAGCTTTCTTT	CASSLGSIWGGNTEAFF
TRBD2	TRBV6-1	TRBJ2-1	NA	TGTGCCAGCAGCGACCACTCCGGGACTAGCGCGACAAATGAGCAGTTCTTC	CASSDHSGTSATNEQFF
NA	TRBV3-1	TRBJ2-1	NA	TGTGCCAGCAGCCAAGACAGTAGTACCTACAATGAGCAGTTCTTC	CASSQDSSTYNEQFF
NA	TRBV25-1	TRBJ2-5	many	TGTGCCAGCAGTGAGCCGCAAGAGACCCAGTACTTC	CASSEPQETQYF
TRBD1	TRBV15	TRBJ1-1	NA	TGTGCCACCAGAGAACGACAGGGTTTTCCTGAAGCTTTCTTT	CATRERQGFPEAFF
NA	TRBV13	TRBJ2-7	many	TGTGCCAGCAGCTTAGGTGTCTACGAGCAGTACTTC	CASSLGVYEQYF
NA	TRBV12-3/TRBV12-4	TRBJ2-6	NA	TGTGCCAGCCTCCGTGTCGGGGCCAACGTCCTGACTTTC	CASLRVGANVLTF
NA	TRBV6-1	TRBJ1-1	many	TGTGCCAGCAGTGCCAGTGGGAACACTGAAGCTTTCTTT	CASSASGNTEAFF
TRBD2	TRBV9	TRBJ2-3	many	TGTGCCAGCAGCACTAGCGGGGCAAGCACAGATACGCAGTATTTT	CASSTSGASTDTQYF
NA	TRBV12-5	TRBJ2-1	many	TGTGCTAGTGGTCAGTACGGTGAGCAGTTCTTC	CASGQYGEQFF
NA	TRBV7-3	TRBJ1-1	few	TGTGCCAGCAGCTCGAGGGGGAGTAACACTGAAGCTTTCTTT	CASSSRGSNTEAFF
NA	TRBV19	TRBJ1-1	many	TGTGCCAGTAGTACTCGAAACCTGGGAGCTTTCTTT	CASSTRNLGAFF
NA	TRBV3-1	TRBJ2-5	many	TGTGCCAGCAGCCAAGGGGGATACGGGACACACGTCGAGACCCAGTACTTC	CASSQGGYGTHVETQYF
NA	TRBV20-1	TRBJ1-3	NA	TGCAGTGCGCCAGACCCGACGGGCCCTGGAAACACCATATATTTT	CSAPDPTGPGNTIYF
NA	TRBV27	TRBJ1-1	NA	TGTGCCAGCAGTTTATCAGGTGGCACTGAAGCTTTCTTT	CASSLSGGTEAFF
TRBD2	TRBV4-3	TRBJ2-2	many	TGCGCCAGCAGCCAAGATCCGGGACTAGTCACCGGGGAGCTGTTTTTT	CASSQDPGLVTGELFF
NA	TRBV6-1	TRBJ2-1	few	TGTGCCAGCAGTCCTGGGGCAGGAGGTTACAATGAGCAGTTCTTC	CASSPGAGGYNEQFF
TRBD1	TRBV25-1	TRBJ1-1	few	TGTGCCAGCAGTGACCGGAGGACAGGGGACACTGAAGCTTTCTTT	CASSDRRTGDTEAFF
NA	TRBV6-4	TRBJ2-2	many	TGTGCCAGCAGTGGGACAAACACCGGGGAGCTGTTTTTT	CASSGTNTGELFF
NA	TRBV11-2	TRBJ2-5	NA	TGTGCCAGCAGCTTAATCGGGGGCGGGGAGACCCAGTACTTC	CASSLIGGGETQYF
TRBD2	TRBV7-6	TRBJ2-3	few	TGTGCCAGCAGAGCTGAGAGCGGGGGGTGGGGAGATACGCAGTATTTT	CASRAESGGWGDTQYF
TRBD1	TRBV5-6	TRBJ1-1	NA	TGTGCCAGCAGCCACGGACAGGGGCTTGCTGAAGCTTTCTTT	CASSHGQGLAEAFF
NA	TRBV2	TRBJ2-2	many	TGTGCCAGCAAAGGGGGGCCAGCCCCTGCGGACGGGGAGCTGTTTTTT	CASKGGPAPADGELFF
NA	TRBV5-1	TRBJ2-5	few	TGCGCCACCCCCGGGGGCCCCCGGGAGACCCAGTACTTC	CATPGGPRETQYF
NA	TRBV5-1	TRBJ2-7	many	TGCGCCAGCAGCTTGGGACAGAAACAGTACTTC	CASSLGQKQYF
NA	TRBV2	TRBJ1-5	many	TGTGCCAGCAAGGTCGCTTATAGCAATCAGCCCCAGCATTTT	CASKVAYSNQPQHF
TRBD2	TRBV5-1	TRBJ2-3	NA	TGCGCCAGCAGCTTCGGGACTAGCGGGTCGCAGTATTTT	CASSFGTSGSQYF
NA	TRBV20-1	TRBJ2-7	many	TGCAGTGCTAGAGATCTCAGGGACTACGAGCAGTACTTC	CSARDLRDYEQYF
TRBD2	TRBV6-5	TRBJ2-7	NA	TGTGCCAGCAGTTACAGCCTCGCGGGAGTCTACGAGCAGTACTTC	CASSYSLAGVYEQYF
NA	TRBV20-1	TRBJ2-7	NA	TGCAGTGCTAGAAAGGGCGCTCCCTACGAGCAGTACTTC	CSARKGAPYEQYF
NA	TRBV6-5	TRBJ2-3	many	TGTGCCAGCAGCAACACGAACCTACGCACAGATACGCAGTATTTT	CASSNTNLRTDTQYF
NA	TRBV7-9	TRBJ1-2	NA	TGTGCCAGCAGCGTAGACCATTATGGCTACACCTTC	CASSVDHYGYTF
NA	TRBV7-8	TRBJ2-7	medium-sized	TGTGCCAGCAGCTTATATCGGGGGCCGGGCTACGAGCAGTACTTC	CASSLYRGPGYEQYF
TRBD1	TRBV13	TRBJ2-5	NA	TGTGCCAGCAGCCCAAGGGGGCAGACAGAGACCCAGTACTTC	CASSPRGQTETQYF
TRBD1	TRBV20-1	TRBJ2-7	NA	TGCAGTGCTAGAGGGCGGGACAGGGGGCGACCCTACGAGCAGTACTTC	CSARGRDRGRPYEQYF
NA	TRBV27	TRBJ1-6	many	TGTGCCAGCAGTTTATACGAGGAGGGTCCGTCTCCCCTCCACTTT	CASSLYEEGPSPLHF
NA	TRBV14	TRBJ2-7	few	TGTGCCAGCAGCTACAGGGCCTACGAGCAGTACTTC	CASSYRAYEQYF
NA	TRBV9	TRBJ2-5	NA	TGTGCCAGCAGCGTACAGGGGTACCAAGAGACCCAGTACTTC	CASSVQGYQETQYF
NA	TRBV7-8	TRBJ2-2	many	TGTGCCAGCAGCTCGAAACCGGGACGAGGGACCGGGGAGCTGTTTTTT	CASSSKPGRGTGELFF
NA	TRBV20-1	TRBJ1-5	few	TGCAGTGCTAGACCAGGGGACCAGCCCCAGCATTTT	CSARPGDQPQHF
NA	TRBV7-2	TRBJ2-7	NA	TGTGCCAGCAGCTTACGGCGGAGGGTAGGCTACGAGCAGTACTTC	CASSLRRRVGYEQYF
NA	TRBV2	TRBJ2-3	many	TGTGCCAGCAGGGTGTCCAGCCAACAGAAAGATACGCAGTATTTT	CASRVSSQQKDTQYF
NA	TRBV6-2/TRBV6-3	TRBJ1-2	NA	TGTGCCAGCAGTTACTGGGGCCGGCCTAAAAACTATGGCTACACCTTC	CASSYWGRPKNYGYTF
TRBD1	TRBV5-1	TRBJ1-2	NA	TGCGCCAGCAGCTCCGGGGGACAGTACTATGGCTACACCTTC	CASSSGGQYYGYTF